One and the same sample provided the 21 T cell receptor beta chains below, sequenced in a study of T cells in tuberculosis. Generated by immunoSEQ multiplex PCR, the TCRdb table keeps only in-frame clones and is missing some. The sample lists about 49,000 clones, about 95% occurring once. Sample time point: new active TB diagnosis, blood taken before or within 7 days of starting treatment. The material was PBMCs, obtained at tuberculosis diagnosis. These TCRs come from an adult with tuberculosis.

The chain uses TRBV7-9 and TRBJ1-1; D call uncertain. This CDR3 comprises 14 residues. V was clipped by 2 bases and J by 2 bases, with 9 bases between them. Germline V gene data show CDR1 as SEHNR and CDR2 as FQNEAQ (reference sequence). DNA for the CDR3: TGTGCCAGCAGCTTATATGCCAGTAACACTGAAGCTTTCTTT. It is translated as CASSLYASNTEAFF.

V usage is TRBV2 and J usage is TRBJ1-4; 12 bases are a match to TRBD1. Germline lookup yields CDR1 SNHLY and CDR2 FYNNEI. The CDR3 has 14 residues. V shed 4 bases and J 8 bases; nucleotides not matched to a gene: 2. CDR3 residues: CASSGGTGGEKLFF. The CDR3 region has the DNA TGTGCCAGCAGTGGCGGGACAGGGGGCGAAAAACTGTTTTTT.

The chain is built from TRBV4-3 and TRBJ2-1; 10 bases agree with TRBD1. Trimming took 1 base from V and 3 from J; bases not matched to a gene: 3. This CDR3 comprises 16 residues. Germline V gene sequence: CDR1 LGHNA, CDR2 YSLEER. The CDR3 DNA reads TGCGCCAGCAGCCAAGGGGACAGGGGACACTACAATGAGCAGTTCTTC. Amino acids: CASSQGDRGHYNEQFF.

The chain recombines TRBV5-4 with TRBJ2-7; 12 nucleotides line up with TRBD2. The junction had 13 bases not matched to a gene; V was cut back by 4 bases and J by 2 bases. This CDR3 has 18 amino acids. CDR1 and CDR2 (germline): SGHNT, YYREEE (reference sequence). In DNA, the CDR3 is TGTGCCAGCAGCAGGAGATTATTAGGACTAGCGGGAACCTACGAGCAGTACTTC. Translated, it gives CASSRRLLGLAGTYEQYF. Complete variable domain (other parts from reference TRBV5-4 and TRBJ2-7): ETGVTQSPTHLIKTRGQQVTLRCSSQSGHNTVSWYQQALGQGPQFIFQYYREEENGRGNFPPRFSGLQFPNYSSELNVNALELDDSALYLCASSRRLLGLAGTYEQYFGPGTRLTVT.

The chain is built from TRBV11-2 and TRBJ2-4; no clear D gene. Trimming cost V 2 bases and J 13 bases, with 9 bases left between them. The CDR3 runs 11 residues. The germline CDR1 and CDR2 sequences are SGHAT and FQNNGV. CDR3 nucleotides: TGTGCCAGCAGCTTAAACGTCCTACAGTACTTC. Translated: CASSLNVLQYF.

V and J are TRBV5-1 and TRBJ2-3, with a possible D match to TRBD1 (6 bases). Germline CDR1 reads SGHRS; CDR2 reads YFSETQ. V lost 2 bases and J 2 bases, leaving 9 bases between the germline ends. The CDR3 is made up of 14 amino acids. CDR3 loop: CASSLDRNTDTQYF. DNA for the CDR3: TGCGCCAGCAGCTTAGACAGGAACACAGATACGCAGTATTTT.

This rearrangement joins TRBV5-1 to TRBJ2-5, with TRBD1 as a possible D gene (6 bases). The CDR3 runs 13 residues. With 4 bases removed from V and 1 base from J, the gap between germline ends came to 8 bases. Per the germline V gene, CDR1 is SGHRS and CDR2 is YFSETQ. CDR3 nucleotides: TGCGCCAGCAGCCAGGGGACCCAAGAGACCCAGTACTTC. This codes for CASSQGTQETQYF.

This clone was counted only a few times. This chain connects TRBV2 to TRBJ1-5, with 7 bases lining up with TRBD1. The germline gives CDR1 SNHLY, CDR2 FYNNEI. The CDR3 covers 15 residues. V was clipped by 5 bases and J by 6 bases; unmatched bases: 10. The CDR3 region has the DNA TGTGCCAGCAGTTTCGGACAGGCGGGACTTCAGCCCCAGCATTTT. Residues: CASSFGQAGLQPQHF.

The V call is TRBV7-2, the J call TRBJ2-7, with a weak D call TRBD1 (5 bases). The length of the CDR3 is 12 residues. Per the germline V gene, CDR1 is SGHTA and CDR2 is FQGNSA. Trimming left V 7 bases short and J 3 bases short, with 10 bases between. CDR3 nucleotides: TGTGCCAGCAACGACAGTGGCTACGAGCAGTACTTC. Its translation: CASNDSGYEQYF.

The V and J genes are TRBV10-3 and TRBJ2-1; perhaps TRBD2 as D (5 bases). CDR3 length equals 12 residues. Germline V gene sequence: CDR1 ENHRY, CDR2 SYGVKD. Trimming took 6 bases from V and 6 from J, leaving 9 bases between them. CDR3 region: CAISATSNEQFF. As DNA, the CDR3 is TGTGCCATCAGCGCAACTAGCAATGAGCAGTTCTTC.

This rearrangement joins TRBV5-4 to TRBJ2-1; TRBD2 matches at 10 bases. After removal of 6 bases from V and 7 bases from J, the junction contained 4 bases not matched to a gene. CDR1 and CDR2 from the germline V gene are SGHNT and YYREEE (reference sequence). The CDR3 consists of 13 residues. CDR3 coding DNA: TGTGCCAGCATAAGCGGGAGGGCAAATGAGCAGTTCTTC. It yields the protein CASISGRANEQFF.

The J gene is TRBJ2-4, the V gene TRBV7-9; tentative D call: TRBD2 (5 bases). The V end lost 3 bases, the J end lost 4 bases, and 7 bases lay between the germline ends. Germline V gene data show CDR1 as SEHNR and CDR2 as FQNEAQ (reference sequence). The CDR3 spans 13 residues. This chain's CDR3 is CASSFSGKNIQYF. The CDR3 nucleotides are TGTGCCAGCAGCTTTTCGGGGAAAAACATTCAGTACTTC. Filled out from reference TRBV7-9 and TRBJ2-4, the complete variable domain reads DTGVSQNPRHKITKRGQNVTFRCDPISEHNRLYWYRQTLGQGPEFLTYFQNEAQLEKSRLLSDRFSAERPKGSFSTLEIQRTEQGDSAMYLCASSFSGKNIQYFGAGTRLSVL.

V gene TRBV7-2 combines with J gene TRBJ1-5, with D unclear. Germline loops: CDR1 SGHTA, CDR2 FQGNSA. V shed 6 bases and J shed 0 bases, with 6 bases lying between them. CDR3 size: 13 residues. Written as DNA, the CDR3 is TGTGCCAGCAGTAGAGATAGCAATCAGCCCCAGCATTTT. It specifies CASSRDSNQPQHF.

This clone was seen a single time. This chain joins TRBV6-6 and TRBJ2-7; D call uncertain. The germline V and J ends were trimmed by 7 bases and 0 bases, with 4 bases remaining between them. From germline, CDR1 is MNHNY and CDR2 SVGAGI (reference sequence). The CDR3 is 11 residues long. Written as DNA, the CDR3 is TGTGCCAGCACCCTCTCCTACGAGCAGTACTTC. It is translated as CASTLSYEQYF.

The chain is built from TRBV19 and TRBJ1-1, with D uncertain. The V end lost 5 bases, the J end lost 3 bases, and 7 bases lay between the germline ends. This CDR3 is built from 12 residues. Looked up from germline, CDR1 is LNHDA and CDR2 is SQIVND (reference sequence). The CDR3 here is CASSFRDTEAFF. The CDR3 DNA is TGTGCCAGTAGTTTTAGAGACACTGAAGCTTTCTTT.

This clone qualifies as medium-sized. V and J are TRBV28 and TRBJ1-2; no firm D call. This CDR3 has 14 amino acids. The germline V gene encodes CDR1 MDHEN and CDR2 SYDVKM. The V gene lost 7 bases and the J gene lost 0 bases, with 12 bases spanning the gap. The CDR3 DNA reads TGTGCCAGCATCTCCGGTGAGACTAACTATGGCTACACCTTC. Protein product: CASISGETNYGYTF.

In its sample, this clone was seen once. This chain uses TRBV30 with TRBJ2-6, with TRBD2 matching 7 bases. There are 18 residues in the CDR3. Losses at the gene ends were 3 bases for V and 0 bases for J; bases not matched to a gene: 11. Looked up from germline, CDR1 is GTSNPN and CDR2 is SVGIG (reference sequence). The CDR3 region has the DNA TGTGCCTGGAGATCGGGATGGGGGAGGGTCTCTGGGGCCAACGTCCTGACTTTC. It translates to CAWRSGWGRVSGANVLTF.

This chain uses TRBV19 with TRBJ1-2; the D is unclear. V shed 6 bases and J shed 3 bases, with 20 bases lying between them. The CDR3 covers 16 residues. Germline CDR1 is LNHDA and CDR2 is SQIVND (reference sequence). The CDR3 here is CASSGLGRRPDYGYTF. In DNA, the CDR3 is TGTGCCAGTAGCGGCCTCGGACGGAGGCCCGACTATGGCTACACCTTC.

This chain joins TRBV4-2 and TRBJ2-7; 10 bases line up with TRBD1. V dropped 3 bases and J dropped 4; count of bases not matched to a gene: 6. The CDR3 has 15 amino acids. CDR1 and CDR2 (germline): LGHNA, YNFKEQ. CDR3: CASSQRTGGIYEQYF. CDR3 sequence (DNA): TGTGCCAGCAGCCAGAGGACAGGGGGAATATACGAGCAGTACTTC.

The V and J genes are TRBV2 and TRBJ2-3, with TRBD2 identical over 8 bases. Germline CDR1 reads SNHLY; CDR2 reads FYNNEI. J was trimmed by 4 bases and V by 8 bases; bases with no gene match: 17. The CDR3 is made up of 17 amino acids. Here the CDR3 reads CASPGGRAGGFSDTQYF. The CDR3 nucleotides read TGTGCCAGCCCTGGAGGGAGGGCGGGAGGCTTTTCAGATACGCAGTATTTT. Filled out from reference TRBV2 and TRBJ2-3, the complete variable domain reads EPEVTQTPSHQVTQMGQEVILRCVPISNHLYFYWYRQILGQKVEFLVSFYNNEISEKSEIFDDQFSVERPDGSNFTLKIRSTKLEDSAMYFCASPGGRAGGFSDTQYFGPGTRLTVL.

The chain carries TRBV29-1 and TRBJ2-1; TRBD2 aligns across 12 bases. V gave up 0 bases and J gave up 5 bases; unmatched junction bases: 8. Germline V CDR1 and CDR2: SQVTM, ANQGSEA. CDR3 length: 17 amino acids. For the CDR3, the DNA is TGCAGCGTTGAAGATTATCGGACTAGCGGGAACCACAATGAGCAGTTCTTC. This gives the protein CSVEDYRTSGNHNEQFF.